This TCR beta chain appears in the sequencing data of a study of a mutant IDH1 vaccine in newly diagnosed glioma. Study context: Scheduled for weeks 1, 3, 5, 7, 11, 15, 19 and 23, eight vaccinations were given to patients. Pretreatment consisted of radiotherapy, temozolomide, or both, with most receiving both. Study-level results: The occurrence of vaccine-induced immune responses was seen in approximately 92% of patients.

Time point given: week 23, last vaccination. Topical imiquimod was applied with each vaccine dose, which held 300 ug of mutant IDH1 20-mer peptide. Astrocytomas found in donors were new, WHO grade 3 or 4, IDH1-mutant and ATRX-lost. Turning to this clone: Its specificity is unknown.

TCRdb's table, derived via immunoSEQ multiplex PCR, lists solely in-frame clones and lacks some. This table has under 14,000 clones, about 87% appearing once. Germline V gene lookup returns CDR1 SGDLS and CDR2 YYNGEE. With V trimmed by 5 bases and J by 2 bases, 5 bases remained unmatched. The CDR3 contains 14 residues. The J gene is TRBJ2-5, the V gene TRBV9, with TRBD2 identical over 8 bases. The sequence derives from a woman between 35 and 50 years old with glioma. Some clones in this sample may be carry-over from other donors' samples. The material sequenced was PBMCs, taken from a glioma patient whose treatment included an IDH1 peptide vaccine. The DNA of the CDR3 is TGTGCCAGCAGTTTAGCGGGGATGCAAGAGACCCAGTACTTC. This gives the protein CASSLAGMQETQYF.